The sequence of this TCR beta chain was determined in a study of CD8 T cells in ankylosing spondylitis. This clonotype appeared many times. Its antigen is unidentified. General study results and limits: It appeared that ankylosing spondylitis blood was characterized by a TCR beta motif of about 8 highly homologous variants. Reports say disease-linked clones showed up significantly more in matched ankylosing spondylitis synovial fluid. There were earlier reports of some motif variants in reactive arthritis synovial fluid and blood.

Quantitative 5'-RACE was performed with molecular barcodes, and it yielded the TCR beta libraries. TCRdb re-called the 5' RACE reads through MiXCR, storing one row per CDR3 protein. In the table there are about 39,000 distinct CDR3 sequences, less than 4% of which are singletons. CDR1 and CDR2 from the germline V gene are SGDLS and YYNGEE. The V end lost 4 bases, the J end lost 0 bases, and 14 bases lay between the germline ends. This CDR3 comprises 16 residues. The source of this sequence is a male donor with ankylosing spondylitis or in good health (not recorded which). The V call is TRBV9, the J call TRBJ2-1, with no clear D. Sequences were obtained from blood, either unsorted or a sorted T cell fraction (not recorded which). CDR3 nucleotides: TGTGCCAGCAGCCCCCGACTGTCTATCTCCTACAATGAGCAGTTCTTC. Its protein product is CASSPRLSISYNEQFF.